The clone carrying this T cell receptor beta chain was observed a few times. Unique molecular identifiers were used in preparing the TCRbeta library. TCRdb itself ran the PCR reads through MiXCR, one entry per CDR3 protein. This sample has about 420,000 distinct CDR3 sequences, with approximately 10% found just once. The data originate from a study of T-cell reconstitution after alpha-beta-depleted transplantation in children. The V segment lost 0 bases and the J segment 5 bases; nucleotides outside the gene matches: 4. Germline CDR1 is LGHNA and CDR2 is YNFKEQ. The CDR3 runs to 15 residues. The chain joins TRBV4-2 to TRBJ2-5, with 9 bases aligning to TRBD1. This receptor was obtained from a human donor who donated a stem cell graft to a child with acute myeloid leukemia. The source material was PBMCs from the stem cell graft donor, sampled from the stem cell graft. This CDR3 is CASSQEQGAWETQYF. In nucleotides, the CDR3 is TGTGCCAGCAGCCAAGAACAGGGGGCCTGGGAGACCCAGTACTTC.